The rows below give T cell receptor beta chains drawn from one sample of a study of cytomegalovirus exposure and HLA in healthy donors. Clones were read by immunoSEQ multiplex PCR, and TCRdb kept only the in-frame ones, dropping some. Seen here are 120,000 to 150,000 clones, roughly three quarters observed once, and the top ten hold approximately 4%. Sequenced material: PBMCs. The receptors were sampled from a man aged 18 to 29 in good health and CMV-seronegative. The CDR3 runs from the conserved cysteine through the conserved F or W. Fields, in order: V gene, clone size, J gene, D gene, CDR3 DNA, CDR3 protein. A D gene is named only where the DNA matches it firmly. Some rows mark clone size as missing; the rest say once, few, many or name a class of expanded clone.

TRBV7-3	.	TRBJ2-2	TRBD2	TGTGCCAGCAGGTCGGCGGGGGTGAACGGGGAGCTGTTTTTT	CASRSAGVNGELFF
TRBV19	.	TRBJ2-7	TRBD1	TGTGCCAGTAGTATTGTTACAGGGGGCCACGAGCAGTACTTC	CASSIVTGGHEQYF
TRBV11-2	.	TRBJ2-7	.	TGTGCCAGCAGCTTGGGGACAGCTAGCGACGAGCAGTACTTC	CASSLGTASDEQYF
TRBV13	few	TRBJ2-7	.	TGTGCCAGCAGCTTATACCCGACTTCCCGCTCCTACGAGCAGTACTTC	CASSLYPTSRSYEQYF
TRBV29-1	few	TRBJ2-3	.	TGCAGCGTTGGTGGGAGAAGCACAGATACGCAGTATTTT	CSVGGRSTDTQYF
TRBV6-6	once	TRBJ2-1	TRBD2	TGTGGGACTAGCGGAAACAATGAGCAGTTCTTC	CGTSGNNEQFF
TRBV11-2	.	TRBJ2-7	.	TGTGCCAGCAGCTTAACTACATCATCCTACGAGCAGTACTTC	CASSLTTSSYEQYF
TRBV30	.	TRBJ2-7	TRBD1	TGTGCCTGGAGTGGGGGTTGGGACAGGGATGTCAAGGTAGGGAACTTC	CAWSGGWDRDVKVGNF
TRBV2	.	TRBJ1-1	.	TGTGCCAGCAGTCCCCGGACATACAACATGAACACTGAAGCTTTCTTT	CASSPRTYNMNTEAFF
TRBV5-6	.	TRBJ2-7	.	TGTGCCAGCAGCTTGAGACAATCCTACGAGCAGTACTTC	CASSLRQSYEQYF
TRBV19	.	TRBJ1-2	TRBD1	TGTGCCAGTAGTAGGAGAGGACAGGTTTATGGCTACACCTTC	CASSRRGQVYGYTF
TRBV27	.	TRBJ2-6	TRBD1	TGTGCCAGCAGTTTAGGTGTCTTGCGAACAGGGGGCGCGTCCGGGGCCAACGTCCTGACTTTC	CASSLGVLRTGGASGANVLTF
TRBV2	.	TRBJ1-2	.	TGTGCCAGCAGTGAACAGGGTAATTATGGCTACACCTTC	CASSEQGNYGYTF
TRBV4-1	.	TRBJ2-5	.	TGCGCCAGCAGCCAAGGGATAATAATAGGAGGGGTGGGTGAGACCCAGTACTTC	CASSQGIIIGGVGETQYF
TRBV7-9	.	TRBJ2-7	TRBD2	TGTGCCAGCAGCCAGAGCGGGAGGGCCGGCCACGAGCAGTACTTC	CASSQSGRAGHEQYF
TRBV15	.	TRBJ2-7	TRBD1	TGTGCCACCAGCAGGGACAGGGGTGGAGGTGGACAGTACTTC	CATSRDRGGGGQYF
TRBV7-3	few	TRBJ2-3	TRBD2	TGTGCCAGCAGTACCGGGGGGAGCGGGAGAACAGATACGCAGTATTTT	CASSTGGSGRTDTQYF
TRBV5-1	.	TRBJ1-2	.	TGCGCCAGCAGCTCTTCCGGGGGCTACACCTTC	CASSSSGGYTF
TRBV7-9	.	TRBJ1-6	TRBD1	TGTGCCAGCAGCTTGGACAGGCATAATTCACCCCTCCACTTT	CASSLDRHNSPLHF
TRBV6-1	few	TRBJ2-5	TRBD2	TGTGCCAGCAGTGAAAACCTAGCGGGGGGGCAAGAGACCCAGTACTTC	CASSENLAGGQETQYF
TRBV5-1	.	TRBJ1-1	.	TGCGCCAGCAGCTTCCGAGCCGGACACACGACTGAAGCTTTCTTT	CASSFRAGHTTEAFF
TRBV11-2	.	TRBJ1-5	.	TGTGCCAGCAGCCAAACGGATCAGCCCCAGCATTTT	CASSQTDQPQHF
TRBV2	.	TRBJ2-5	.	TGTGCCAGCAGGTACCATCCGGGACTCTTCCAAGAGACCCAGTACTTC	CASRYHPGLFQETQYF
TRBV23-1	once	TRBJ1-2	.	TGCGCCAGCAGTCCCCCGGCACAGAACCCTTATGGCTACACCTTC	CASSPPAQNPYGYTF
TRBV5-1	.	TRBJ2-7	.	TGCGCCAGCAGCTTGGGGTGGGCGGGGGCGGAAGAGCAGTACTTC	CASSLGWAGAEEQYF
TRBV7-8	.	TRBJ1-5	.	TGTGCCAGCAGCTTAGCGGCGGGGCAGGGTATCAATCAGCCCCAGCATTTT	CASSLAAGQGINQPQHF
TRBV6-6	.	TRBJ2-1	TRBD1	TGTGCCAGCAGAGGGGGACAGGGGTTTCACAATGAGCAGTTCTTC	CASRGGQGFHNEQFF
TRBV7-9	once	TRBJ2-4	.	TGTGCCACTGAGACGGGTTTAGCCAAAAACATTCAGTACTTC	CATETGLAKNIQYF
TRBV5-1	.	TRBJ1-3	TRBD1	TGCGCCAGCAGCCAGGACAGGGGACCTGGAAACACCATATATTTT	CASSQDRGPGNTIYF
TRBV5-6	.	TRBJ1-5	.	TGTGCCAGCAGCTTGAAGGGGTTCGATGGCAATCAGCCCCAGCATTTT	CASSLKGFDGNQPQHF
TRBV2	.	TRBJ1-4	TRBD1	TGTGCCAGCATGATGGGGACAGGGGATGAAAAACTGTTTTTT	CASMMGTGDEKLFF
TRBV19	.	TRBJ1-1	.	TGTGCCAGTAGTATTGTTGTCGGGGGCACTGAAGCTTTCTTT	CASSIVVGGTEAFF
TRBV7-3	.	TRBJ2-1	.	TGTGCCAGCAGCTCCTCAGGGGGGATGTACAATGAGCAGTTCTTC	CASSSSGGMYNEQFF
TRBV4-1	.	TRBJ2-6	.	TGCGCCAGCAGCCCCATGGCCAGGGTAACCTCTGGGGCCAACGTCCTGACTTTC	CASSPMARVTSGANVLTF
TRBV28	few	TRBJ1-1	.	TGTGCCAGCAGTGGAGTGGGGGGGTTGGCTGAAGCTTTCTTT	CASSGVGGLAEAFF
TRBV5-4	few	TRBJ1-4	TRBD1	TGTGCCAGCAGCTTAACAGGGGAAGAAAAACTGTTTTTT	CASSLTGEEKLFF
TRBV11-3	once	TRBJ1-3	TRBD1	TGTGCCAGCAGCTTAGGAGTGACAGGGACGTCTGGAAACACCATATATTTT	CASSLGVTGTSGNTIYF
TRBV7-9	.	TRBJ2-7	TRBD2	TGTGCCAGCAGCTTAAAGAGCGGGGGAAGCTCCTACGAGCAGTACTTC	CASSLKSGGSSYEQYF
TRBV7-3	.	TRBJ2-3	.	TGTGCCAGCAGCTTAAGTTCATCCAGCACAGATACGCAGTATTTT	CASSLSSSSTDTQYF
TRBV30	.	TRBJ2-7	.	TGTGCCTGGAAACGAGAGAGGGCGGCCTACGAGCAGTACTTC	CAWKRERAAYEQYF
TRBV19	.	TRBJ1-1	.	TGTGCCAGCTTCACCTGGGGCGGACGAATGAACACTGAAGCTTTCTTT	CASFTWGGRMNTEAFF
TRBV5-1	.	TRBJ1-6	.	TGCGCCAGCAGCTTGGACGGGAGTAATTCACCCCTCCACTTT	CASSLDGSNSPLHF
TRBV5-1	.	TRBJ2-2	.	TGCGCCAGCAGCCGCTTGACTGTCGCGAACACCGGGGAGCTGTTTTTT	CASSRLTVANTGELFF
TRBV28	.	TRBJ2-3	TRBD1	TGTGCCACCCACCTGGACAGGGGGCACACAGATACGCAGTATTTT	CATHLDRGHTDTQYF